This TCR beta chain was sequenced for a study of cytotoxic CD8 clonotypes in ibrutinib-treated CLL. Study-level points and caveats: Sampling times differed between sustained-remission and progressing patients.

As concerns this clone: The antigen remains undetermined.

The table came from immunoSEQ multiplex PCR; TCRdb's copy has only in-frame clones and leaves some out. The data show roughly 180,000 clones, 72% seen once. This receptor was taken from a human donor with chronic lymphocytic leukemia. Sequences were derived from PBMCs, sampled after 24 months of ibrutinib treatment.

The CDR3 sequence: CASRSSWVENIQYF. The CDR3 bases are TGTGCCAGCCGAAGTTCCTGGGTCGAAAACATTCAGTACTTC. The gene calls are TRBV6-5 and TRBJ2-4, with D unresolved. The CDR3 runs 14 residues. Trimming pared 8 bases from V and 5 bases from J, leaving 16 bases between. From germline, CDR1 is MNHEY and CDR2 SVGAGI.